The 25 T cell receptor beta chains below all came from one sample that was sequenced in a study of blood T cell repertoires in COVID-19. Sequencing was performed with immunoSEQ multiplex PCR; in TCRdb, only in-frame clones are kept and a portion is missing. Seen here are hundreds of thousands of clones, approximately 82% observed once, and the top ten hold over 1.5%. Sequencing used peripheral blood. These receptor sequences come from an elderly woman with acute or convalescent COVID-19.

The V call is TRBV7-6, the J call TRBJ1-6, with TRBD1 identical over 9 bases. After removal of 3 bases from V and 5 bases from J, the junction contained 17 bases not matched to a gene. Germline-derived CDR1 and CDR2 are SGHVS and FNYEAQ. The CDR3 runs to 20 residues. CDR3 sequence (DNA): TGTGCCAGCAGCTTGCTCCCCGGGACAGGGAATAGGCCCAATAATTCACCCCTCCACTTT. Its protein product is CASSLLPGTGNRPNNSPLHF.

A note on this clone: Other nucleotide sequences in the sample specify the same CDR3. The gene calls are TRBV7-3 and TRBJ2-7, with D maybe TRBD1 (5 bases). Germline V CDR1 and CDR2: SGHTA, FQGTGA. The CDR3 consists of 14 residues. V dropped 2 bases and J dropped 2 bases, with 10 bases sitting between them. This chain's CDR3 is CASSLGQGAYEQYF. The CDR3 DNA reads TGTGCCAGCAGCTTAGGGCAGGGTGCCTACGAGCAGTACTTC.

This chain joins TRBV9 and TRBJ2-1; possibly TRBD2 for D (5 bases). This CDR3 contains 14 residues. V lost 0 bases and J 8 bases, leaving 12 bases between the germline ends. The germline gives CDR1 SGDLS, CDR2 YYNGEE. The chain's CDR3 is CASSVAPLGDEQFF. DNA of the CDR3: TGTGCCAGCAGCGTAGCCCCCCTCGGGGATGAGCAGTTCTTC. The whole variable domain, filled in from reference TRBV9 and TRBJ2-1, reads DSGVTQTPKHLITATGQRVTLRCSPRSGDLSVYWYQQSLDQGLQFLIQYYNGEERAKGNILERFSAQQFPDLHSELNLSSLELGDSALYFCASSVAPLGDEQFFGPGTRLTVL.

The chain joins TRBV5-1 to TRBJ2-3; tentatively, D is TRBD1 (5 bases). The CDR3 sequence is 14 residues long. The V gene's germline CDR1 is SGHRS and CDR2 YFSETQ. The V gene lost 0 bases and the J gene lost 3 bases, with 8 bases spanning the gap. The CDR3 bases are TGCGCCAGCAGCTTGGGACAGCAAACAGATACGCAGTATTTT. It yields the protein CASSLGQQTDTQYF.

The CDR3 DNA reads TGTGCCAGCAGCGCGAACCGGGGAAACAATGAGCAGTTCTTC. It encodes CASSANRGNNEQFF. The chain links TRBV9 to TRBJ2-1, with a tentative D call TRBD2 (5 bases). Trimming cost V 3 bases and J 5 bases, with 12 bases left between them. The CDR3 consists of 14 residues. Germline assignment: CDR1 SGDLS and CDR2 YYNGEE.

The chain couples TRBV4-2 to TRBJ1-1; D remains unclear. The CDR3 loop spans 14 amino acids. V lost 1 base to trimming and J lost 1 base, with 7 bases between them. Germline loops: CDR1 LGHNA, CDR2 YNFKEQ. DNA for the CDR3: TGTGCCAGCAGCCAAGTGTCCAGGAACACTGAAGCTTTCTTT. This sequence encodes CASSQVSRNTEAFF.

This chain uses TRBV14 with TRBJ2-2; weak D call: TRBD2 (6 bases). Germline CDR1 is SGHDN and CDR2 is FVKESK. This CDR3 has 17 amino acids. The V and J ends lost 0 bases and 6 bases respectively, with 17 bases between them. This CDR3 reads CASSQENPGLFSGELFF. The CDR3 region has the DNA TGTGCCAGCAGCCAAGAAAATCCGGGACTCTTTTCCGGGGAGCTGTTTTTT.

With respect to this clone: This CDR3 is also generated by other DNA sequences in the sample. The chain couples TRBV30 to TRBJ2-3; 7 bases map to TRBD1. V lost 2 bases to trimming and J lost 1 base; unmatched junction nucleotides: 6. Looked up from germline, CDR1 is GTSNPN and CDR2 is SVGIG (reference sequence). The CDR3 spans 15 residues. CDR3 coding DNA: TGTGCCTGGAGTTTAGGGGGCCAGGGCACAGATACGCAGTATTTT. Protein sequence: CAWSLGGQGTDTQYF.

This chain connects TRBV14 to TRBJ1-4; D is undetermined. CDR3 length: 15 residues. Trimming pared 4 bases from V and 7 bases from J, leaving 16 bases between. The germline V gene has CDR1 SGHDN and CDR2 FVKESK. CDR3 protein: CASSPAFPFSEKLFF. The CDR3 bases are TGTGCCAGCAGCCCCGCGTTCCCCTTTAGTGAAAAACTGTTTTTT.

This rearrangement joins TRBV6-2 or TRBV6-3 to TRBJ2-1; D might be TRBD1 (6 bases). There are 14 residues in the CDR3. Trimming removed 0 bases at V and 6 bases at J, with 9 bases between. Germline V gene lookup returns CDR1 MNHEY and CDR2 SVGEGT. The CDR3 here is CASSYSNRVNEQFF. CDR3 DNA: TGTGCCAGCAGTTACTCCAACAGGGTCAATGAGCAGTTCTTC.

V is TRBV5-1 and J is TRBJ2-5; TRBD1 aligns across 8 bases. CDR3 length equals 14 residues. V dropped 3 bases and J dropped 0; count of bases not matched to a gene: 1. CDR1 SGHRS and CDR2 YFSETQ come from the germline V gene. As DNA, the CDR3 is TGCGCCAGCAGCTGGACAGGGTACCAAGAGACCCAGTACTTC. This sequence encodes CASSWTGYQETQYF.

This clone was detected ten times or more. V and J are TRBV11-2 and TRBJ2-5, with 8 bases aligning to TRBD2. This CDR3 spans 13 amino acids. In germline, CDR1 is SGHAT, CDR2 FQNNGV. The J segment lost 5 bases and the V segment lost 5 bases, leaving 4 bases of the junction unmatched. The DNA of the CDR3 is TGTGCCAGCAGCCCGACTAGCGTTGAGACCCAGTACTTC. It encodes CASSPTSVETQYF.

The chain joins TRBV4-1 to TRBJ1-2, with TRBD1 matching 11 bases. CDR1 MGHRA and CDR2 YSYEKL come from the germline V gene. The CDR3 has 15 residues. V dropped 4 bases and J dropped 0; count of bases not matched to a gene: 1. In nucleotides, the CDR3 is TGCGCCAGCAGCCGGGACAGGGGGGCTAACTATGGCTACACCTTC. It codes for CASSRDRGANYGYTF.

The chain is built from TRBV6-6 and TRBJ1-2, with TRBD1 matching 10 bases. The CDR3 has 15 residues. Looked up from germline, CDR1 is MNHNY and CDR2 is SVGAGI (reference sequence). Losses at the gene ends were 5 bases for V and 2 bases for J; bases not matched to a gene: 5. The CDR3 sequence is CASSNDRGRNYGYTF. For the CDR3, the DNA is TGTGCCAGCAGTAACGACAGGGGGCGAAACTATGGCTACACCTTC.

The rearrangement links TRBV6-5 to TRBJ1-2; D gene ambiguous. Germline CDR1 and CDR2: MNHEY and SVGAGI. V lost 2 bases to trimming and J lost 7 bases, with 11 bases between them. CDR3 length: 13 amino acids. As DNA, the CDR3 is TGTGCCAGCAGTTACCTAGAATCTAGTGGCTACACCTTC. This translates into CASSYLESSGYTF.

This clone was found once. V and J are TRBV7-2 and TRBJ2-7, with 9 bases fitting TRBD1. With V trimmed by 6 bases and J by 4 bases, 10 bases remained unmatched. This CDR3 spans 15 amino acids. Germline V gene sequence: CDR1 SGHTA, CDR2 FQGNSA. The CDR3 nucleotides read TGTGCCAGCAGAAGGCGATCGGGACAGGGTTACGAGCAGTACTTC. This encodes CASRRRSGQGYEQYF.

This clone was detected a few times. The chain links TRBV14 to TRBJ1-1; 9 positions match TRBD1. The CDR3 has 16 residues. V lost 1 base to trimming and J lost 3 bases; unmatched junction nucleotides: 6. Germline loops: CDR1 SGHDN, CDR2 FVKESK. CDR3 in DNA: TGTGCCAGCAGCCAAGCGGGGACAGGGTTGGACACTGAAGCTTTCTTT. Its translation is CASSQAGTGLDTEAFF.

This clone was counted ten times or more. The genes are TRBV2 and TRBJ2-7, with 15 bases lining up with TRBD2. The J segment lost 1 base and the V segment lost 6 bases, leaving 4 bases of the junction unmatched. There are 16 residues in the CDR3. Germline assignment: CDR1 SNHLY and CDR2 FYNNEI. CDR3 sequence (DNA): TGTGCCAGCAGACGGACTAGCGGGAGGGTTTCCTACGAGCAGTACTTC. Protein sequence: CASRRTSGRVSYEQYF.

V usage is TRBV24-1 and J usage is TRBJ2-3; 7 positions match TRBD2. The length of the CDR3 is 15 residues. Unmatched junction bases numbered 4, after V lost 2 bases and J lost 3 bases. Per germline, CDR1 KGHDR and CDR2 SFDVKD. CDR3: CATSDWGGETDTQYF. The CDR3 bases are TGTGCCACCAGTGATTGGGGGGGAGAGACAGATACGCAGTATTTT.

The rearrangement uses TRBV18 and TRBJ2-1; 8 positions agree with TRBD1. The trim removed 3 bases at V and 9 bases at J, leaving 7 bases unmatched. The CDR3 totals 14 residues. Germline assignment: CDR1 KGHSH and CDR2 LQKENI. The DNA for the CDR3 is TGTGCCAGCTCACCCCAGACAGGGGCAGGTGAGCAGTTCTTC. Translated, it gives CASSPQTGAGEQFF.

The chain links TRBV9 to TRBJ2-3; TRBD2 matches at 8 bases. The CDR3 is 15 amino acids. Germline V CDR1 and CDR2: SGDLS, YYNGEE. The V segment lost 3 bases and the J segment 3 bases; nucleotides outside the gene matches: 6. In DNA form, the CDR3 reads TGTGCCAGCAGCGAGCGGGGGCGCATAACAGATACGCAGTATTTT. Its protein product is CASSERGRITDTQYF.

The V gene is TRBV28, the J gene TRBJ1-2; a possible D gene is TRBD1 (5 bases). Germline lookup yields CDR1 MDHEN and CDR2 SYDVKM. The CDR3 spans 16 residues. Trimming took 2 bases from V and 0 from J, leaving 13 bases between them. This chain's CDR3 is CASSLGALLANYGYTF. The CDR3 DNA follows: TGTGCCAGCAGTTTAGGGGCTCTTCTCGCTAACTATGGCTACACCTTC.

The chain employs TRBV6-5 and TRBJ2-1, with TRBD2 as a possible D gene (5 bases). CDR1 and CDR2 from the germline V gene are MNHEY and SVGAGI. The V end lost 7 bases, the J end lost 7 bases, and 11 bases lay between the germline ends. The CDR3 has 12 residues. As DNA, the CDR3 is TGTGCCAGCACCGAACTAGGGAATGAGCAGTTCTTC. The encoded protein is CASTELGNEQFF.

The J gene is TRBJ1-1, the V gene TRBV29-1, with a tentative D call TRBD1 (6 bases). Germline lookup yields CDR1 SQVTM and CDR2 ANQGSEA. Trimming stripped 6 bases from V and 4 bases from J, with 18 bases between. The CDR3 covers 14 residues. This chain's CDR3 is CSVPGLGGGTEAFF. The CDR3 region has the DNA TGCAGCGTCCCCGGACTAGGAGGGGGCACTGAAGCTTTCTTT.

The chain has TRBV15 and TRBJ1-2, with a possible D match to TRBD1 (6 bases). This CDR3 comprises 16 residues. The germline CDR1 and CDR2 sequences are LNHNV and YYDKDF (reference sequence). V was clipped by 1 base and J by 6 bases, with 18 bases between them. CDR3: CATSRGVSRGANGYTF. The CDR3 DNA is TGTGCCACCAGCAGAGGAGTTTCTCGGGGGGCAAATGGCTACACCTTC. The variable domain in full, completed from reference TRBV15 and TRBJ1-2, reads DAMVIQNPRYQVTQFGKPVTLSCSQTLNHNVMYWYQQKSSQAPKLLFHYYDKDFNNEADTPDNFQSRRPNTSFCFLDIRSPGLGDTAMYLCATSRGVSRGANGYTFGSGTRLTVV.